This T cell receptor beta chain stems from a study of blood T cell repertoires in COVID-19. Original processing notes: Nucleated cell counts were estimated from reference gene primer amplification. Data came from immunoSEQ multiplex PCR; TCRdb stores just in-frame clones and leaves some out. V and J calls plus clone size are reproduced from that table; the DNA served to infer D and trimming. The sample carries 250,000 to 300,000 clones, around nine tenths recorded once. V was clipped by 1 base and J by 1 base, with 8 bases between them. The CDR3 spans 15 residues. CDR1 is SGHAT and CDR2 is FQDESV in the germline V gene (reference sequence).

Sequencing used peripheral blood. This sequence was found in a man aged 50-59 years with acute or convalescent COVID-19. This chain joins TRBV11-1 and TRBJ1-5; D is unclear. The CDR3 sequence: CASSLGTASNQPQHF. CDR3 in DNA: TGTGCCAGCAGCTTAGGCACTGCCAGCAATCAGCCCCAGCATTTT. Full variable domain (rest looked up from reference TRBV11-1 and TRBJ1-5): EAEVAQSPRYKITEKSQAVAFWCDPISGHATLYWYRQILGQGPELLVQFQDESVVDDSQLPKDRFSAERLKGVDSTLKIQPAELGDSAMYLCASSLGTASNQPQHFGDGTRLSIL.